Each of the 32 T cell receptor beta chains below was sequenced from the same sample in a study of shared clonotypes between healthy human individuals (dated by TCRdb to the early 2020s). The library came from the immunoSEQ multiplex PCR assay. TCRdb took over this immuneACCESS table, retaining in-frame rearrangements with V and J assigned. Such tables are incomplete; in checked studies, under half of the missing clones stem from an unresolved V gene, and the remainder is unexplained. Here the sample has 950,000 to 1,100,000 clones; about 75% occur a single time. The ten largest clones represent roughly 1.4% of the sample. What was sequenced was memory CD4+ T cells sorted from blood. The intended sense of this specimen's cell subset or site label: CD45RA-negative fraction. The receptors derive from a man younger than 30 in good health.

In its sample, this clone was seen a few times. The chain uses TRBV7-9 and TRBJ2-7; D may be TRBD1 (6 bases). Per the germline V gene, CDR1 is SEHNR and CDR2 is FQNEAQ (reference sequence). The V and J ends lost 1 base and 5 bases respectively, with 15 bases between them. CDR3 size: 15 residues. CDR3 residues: CASSLGGRGSNEQYF. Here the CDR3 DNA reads TGTGCCAGCAGCTTAGGGGGCAGGGGTTCGAACGAGCAGTACTTC.

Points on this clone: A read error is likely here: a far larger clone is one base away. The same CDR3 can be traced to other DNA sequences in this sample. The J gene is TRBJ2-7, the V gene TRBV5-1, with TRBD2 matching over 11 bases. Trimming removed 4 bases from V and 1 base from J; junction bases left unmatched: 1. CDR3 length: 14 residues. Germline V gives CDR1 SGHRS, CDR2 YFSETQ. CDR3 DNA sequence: TGCGCCAGCAGCCCTAGCGGGGGGTCCTACGAGCAGTACTTC. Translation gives CASSPSGGSYEQYF.

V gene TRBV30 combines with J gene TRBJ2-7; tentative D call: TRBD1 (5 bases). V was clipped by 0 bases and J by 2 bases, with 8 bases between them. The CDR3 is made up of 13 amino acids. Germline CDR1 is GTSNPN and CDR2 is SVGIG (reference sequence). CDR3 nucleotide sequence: TGTGCCTGGAGTGTACAGGTCGCCTACGAGCAGTACTTC. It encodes CAWSVQVAYEQYF.

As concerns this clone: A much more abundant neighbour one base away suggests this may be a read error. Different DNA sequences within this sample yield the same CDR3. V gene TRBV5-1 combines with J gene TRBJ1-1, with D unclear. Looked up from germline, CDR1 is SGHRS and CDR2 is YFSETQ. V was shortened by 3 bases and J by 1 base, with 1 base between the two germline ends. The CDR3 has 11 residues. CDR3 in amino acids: CASSSNTEAFF. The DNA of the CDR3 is TGCGCCAGCAGCTCGAACACTGAAGCTTTCTTT.

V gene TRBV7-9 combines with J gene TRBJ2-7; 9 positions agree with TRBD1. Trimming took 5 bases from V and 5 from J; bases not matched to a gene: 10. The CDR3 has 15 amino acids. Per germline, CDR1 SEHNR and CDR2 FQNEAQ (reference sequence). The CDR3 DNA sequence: TGTGCCAGCAGCCGTACACAGGGGGCTTGGGACGAGCAGTACTTC. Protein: CASSRTQGAWDEQYF.

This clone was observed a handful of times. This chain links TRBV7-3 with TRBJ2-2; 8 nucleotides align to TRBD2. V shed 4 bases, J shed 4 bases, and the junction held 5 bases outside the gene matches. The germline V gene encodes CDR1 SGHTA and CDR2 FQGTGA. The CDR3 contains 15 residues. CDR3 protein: CASSSTSGGTGELFF. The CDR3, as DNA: TGTGCCAGCAGCTCTACTAGCGGAGGCACCGGGGAGCTGTTTTTT.

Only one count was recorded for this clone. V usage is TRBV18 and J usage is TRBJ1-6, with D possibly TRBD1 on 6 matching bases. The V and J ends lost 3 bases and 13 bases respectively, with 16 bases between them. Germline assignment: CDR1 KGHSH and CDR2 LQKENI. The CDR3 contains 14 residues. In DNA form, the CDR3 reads TGTGCCAGCTCACCTAACCTCCAGGGGATCCCCCTCCACTTT. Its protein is CASSPNLQGIPLHF.

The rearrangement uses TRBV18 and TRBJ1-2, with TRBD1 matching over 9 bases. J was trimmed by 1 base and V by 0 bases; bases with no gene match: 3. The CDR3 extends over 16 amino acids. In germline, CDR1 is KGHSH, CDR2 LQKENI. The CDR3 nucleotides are TGTGCCAGCTCACCACCTCCGGGACAGGGTAACTATGGCTACACCTTC. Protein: CASSPPPGQGNYGYTF.

The CDR3, as DNA: TGTGCCAGCAGTCCCGCCTTGACAGGGCGTAATCAGCCCCAGCATTTT. It codes for CASSPALTGRNQPQHF. The chain has TRBV28 and TRBJ1-5; 7 nucleotides line up with TRBD1. The junction had 11 bases not matched to a gene; V was cut back by 5 bases and J by 4 bases. The CDR3 runs 16 residues. The germline V gene encodes CDR1 MDHEN and CDR2 SYDVKM.

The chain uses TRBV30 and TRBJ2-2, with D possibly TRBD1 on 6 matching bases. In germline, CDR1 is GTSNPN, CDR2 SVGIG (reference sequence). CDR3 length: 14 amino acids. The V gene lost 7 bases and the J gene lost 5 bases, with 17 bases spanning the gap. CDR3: CAFRWGPGTGELFF. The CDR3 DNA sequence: TGTGCCTTTAGATGGGGGCCGGGGACCGGGGAGCTGTTTTTT.

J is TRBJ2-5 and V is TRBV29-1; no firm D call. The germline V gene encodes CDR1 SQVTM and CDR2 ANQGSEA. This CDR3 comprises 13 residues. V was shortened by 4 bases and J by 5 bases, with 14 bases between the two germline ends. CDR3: CSVAPAGGETQYF. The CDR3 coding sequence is TGCAGCGTTGCCCCTGCAGGCGGCGAGACCCAGTACTTC.

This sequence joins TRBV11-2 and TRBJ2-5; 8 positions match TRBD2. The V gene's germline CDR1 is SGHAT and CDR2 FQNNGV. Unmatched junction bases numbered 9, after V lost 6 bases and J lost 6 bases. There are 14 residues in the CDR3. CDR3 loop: CASSSGAGEKTQYF. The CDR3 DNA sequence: TGTGCCAGCAGTTCCGGAGCGGGGGAGAAGACCCAGTACTTC.

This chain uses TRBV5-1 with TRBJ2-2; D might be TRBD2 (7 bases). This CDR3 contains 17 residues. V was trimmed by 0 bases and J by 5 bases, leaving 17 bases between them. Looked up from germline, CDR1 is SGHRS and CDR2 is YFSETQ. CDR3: CASSLGQDGLGTGELFF. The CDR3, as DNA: TGCGCCAGCAGCTTGGGACAGGACGGACTAGGGACCGGGGAGCTGTTTTTT.

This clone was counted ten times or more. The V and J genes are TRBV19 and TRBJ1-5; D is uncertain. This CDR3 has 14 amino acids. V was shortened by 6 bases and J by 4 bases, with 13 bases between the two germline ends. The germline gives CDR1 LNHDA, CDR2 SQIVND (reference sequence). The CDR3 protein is CASSVGGVNQPQHF. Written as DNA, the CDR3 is TGTGCCAGTAGCGTCGGAGGTGTAAATCAGCCCCAGCATTTT.

This chain's CDR3 is CASSLFQDRGAWEQFF. In DNA form, the CDR3 reads TGCGCCAGCAGCTTGTTCCAGGACAGGGGCGCCTGGGAGCAGTTCTTC. The rearrangement links TRBV5-1 to TRBJ2-1; TRBD1 matches at 9 bases. The ends lost 1 base at V and 10 bases at J; junction bases unmatched: 12. CDR3 length: 16 amino acids. Germline values: CDR1 SGHRS, CDR2 YFSETQ.

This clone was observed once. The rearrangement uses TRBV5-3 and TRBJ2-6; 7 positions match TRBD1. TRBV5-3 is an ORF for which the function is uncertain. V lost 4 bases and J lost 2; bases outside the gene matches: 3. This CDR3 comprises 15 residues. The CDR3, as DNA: TGTGCCAGAAGCCGGGACAGAGCTGGGGCCAACGTCCTGACTTTC. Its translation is CARSRDRAGANVLTF.

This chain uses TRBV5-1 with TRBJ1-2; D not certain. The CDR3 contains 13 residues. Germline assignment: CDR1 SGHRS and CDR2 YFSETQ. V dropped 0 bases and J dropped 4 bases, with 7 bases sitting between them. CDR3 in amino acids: CASSLAVSYGYTF. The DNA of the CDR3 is TGCGCCAGCAGCTTGGCTGTGAGCTATGGCTACACCTTC.

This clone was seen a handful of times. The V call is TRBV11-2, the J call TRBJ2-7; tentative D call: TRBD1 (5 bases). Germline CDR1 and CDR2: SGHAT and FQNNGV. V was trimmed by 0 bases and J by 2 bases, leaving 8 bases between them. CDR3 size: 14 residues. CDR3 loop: CASSLERRAYEQYF. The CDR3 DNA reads TGTGCCAGCAGCTTAGAACGCAGGGCCTACGAGCAGTACTTC. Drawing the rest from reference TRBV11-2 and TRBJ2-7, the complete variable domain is EAGVAQSPRYKIIEKRQSVAFWCNPISGHATLYWYQQILGQGPKLLIQFQNNGVVDDSQLPKDRFSAERLKGVDSTLKIQPAKLEDSAVYLCASSLERRAYEQYFGPGTRLTVT.

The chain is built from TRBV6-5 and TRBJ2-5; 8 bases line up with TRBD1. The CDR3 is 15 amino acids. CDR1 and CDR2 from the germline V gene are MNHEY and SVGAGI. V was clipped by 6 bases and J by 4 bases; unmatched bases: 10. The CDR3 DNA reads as TGTGCCAGCAGGAGGGGAGCAGGGGGCATAGAGACCCAGTACTTC. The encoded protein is CASRRGAGGIETQYF.

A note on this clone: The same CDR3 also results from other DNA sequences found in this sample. For the CDR3, the DNA is TGTGCCAGCTCACCAGATACCGGGGAGCTGTTTTTT. Amino acid sequence: CASSPDTGELFF. The chain links TRBV18 to TRBJ2-2, with unresolved D. This CDR3 contains 12 residues. Germline CDR1 is KGHSH and CDR2 is LQKENI. V was pared by 2 bases and J by 5 bases, with 3 bases between.

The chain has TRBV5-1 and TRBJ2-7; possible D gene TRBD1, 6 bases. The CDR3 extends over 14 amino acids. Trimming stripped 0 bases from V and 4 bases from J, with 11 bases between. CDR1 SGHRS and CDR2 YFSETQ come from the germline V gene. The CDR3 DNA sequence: TGCGCCAGCAGCTTGGGGCTAGACAGGTACGAGCAGTACTTC. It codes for CASSLGLDRYEQYF.

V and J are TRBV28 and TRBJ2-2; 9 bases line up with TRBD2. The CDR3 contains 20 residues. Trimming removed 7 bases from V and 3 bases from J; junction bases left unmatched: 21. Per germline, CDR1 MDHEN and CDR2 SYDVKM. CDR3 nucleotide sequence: TGTGCCAGCATCCCCACCGTTTCCCTAGCGGGGAAGAAATACACCGGGGAGCTGTTTTTT. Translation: CASIPTVSLAGKKYTGELFF.

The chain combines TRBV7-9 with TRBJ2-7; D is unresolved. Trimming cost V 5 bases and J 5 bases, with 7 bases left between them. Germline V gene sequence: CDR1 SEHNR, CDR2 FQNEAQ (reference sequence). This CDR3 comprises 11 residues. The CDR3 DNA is TGTGCCAGCAGCCATCTCAACGAGCAGTACTTC. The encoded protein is CASSHLNEQYF.

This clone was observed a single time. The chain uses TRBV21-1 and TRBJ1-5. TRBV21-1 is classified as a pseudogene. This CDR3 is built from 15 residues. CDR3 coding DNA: TGTGCCAGCAGAGATGGGGTTTTTGGCAATCAGCCCCAGCATTTT. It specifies CASRDGVFGNQPQHF.

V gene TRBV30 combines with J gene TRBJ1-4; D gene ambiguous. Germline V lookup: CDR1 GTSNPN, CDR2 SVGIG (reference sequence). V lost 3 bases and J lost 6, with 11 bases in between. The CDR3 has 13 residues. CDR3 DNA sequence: TGTGCCTGGAGCCTTAGTTTAGATGAAAAACTGTTTTTT. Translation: CAWSLSLDEKLFF.

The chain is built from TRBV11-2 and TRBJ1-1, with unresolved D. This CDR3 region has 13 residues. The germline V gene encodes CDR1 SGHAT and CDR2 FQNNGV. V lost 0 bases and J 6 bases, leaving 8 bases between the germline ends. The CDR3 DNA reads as TGTGCCAGCAGCTTAGATATCAAGGCTGAAGCTTTCTTT. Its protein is CASSLDIKAEAFF.

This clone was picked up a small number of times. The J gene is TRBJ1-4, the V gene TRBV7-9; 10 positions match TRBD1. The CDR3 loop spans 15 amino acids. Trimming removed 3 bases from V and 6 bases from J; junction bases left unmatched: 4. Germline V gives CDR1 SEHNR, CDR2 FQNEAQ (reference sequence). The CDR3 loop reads CASSLTGGRDEKLFF. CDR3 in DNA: TGTGCCAGCAGCTTGACAGGGGGCAGGGATGAAAAACTGTTTTTT.

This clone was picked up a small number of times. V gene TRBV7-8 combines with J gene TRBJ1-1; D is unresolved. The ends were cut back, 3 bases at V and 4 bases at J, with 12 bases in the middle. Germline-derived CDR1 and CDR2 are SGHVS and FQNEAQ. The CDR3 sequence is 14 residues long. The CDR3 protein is CASSLFGEGTEAFF. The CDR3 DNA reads TGTGCCAGCAGCTTGTTTGGGGAGGGCACTGAAGCTTTCTTT.

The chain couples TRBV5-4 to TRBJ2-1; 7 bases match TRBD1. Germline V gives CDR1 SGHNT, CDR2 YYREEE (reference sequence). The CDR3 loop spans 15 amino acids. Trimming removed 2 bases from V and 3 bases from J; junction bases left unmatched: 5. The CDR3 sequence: CASSFFRQGYNEQFF. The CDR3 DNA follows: TGTGCCAGCAGCTTCTTTAGACAGGGCTACAATGAGCAGTTCTTC. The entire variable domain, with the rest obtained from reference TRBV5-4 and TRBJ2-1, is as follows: ETGVTQSPTHLIKTRGQQVTLRCSSQSGHNTVSWYQQALGQGPQFIFQYYREEENGRGNFPPRFSGLQFPNYSSELNVNALELDDSALYLCASSFFRQGYNEQFFGPGTRLTVL.

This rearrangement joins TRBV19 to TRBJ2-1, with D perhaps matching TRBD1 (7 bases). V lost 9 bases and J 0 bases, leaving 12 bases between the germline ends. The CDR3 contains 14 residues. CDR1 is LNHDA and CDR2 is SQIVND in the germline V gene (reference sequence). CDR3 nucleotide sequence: TGTGCCAGCGCGGGACAGCTCTCCTACAATGAGCAGTTCTTC. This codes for CASAGQLSYNEQFF.

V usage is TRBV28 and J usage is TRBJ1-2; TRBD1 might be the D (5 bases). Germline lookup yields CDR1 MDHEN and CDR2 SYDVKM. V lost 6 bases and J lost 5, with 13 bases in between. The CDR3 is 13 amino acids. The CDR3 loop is CASSVRGGYGYTF. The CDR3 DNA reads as TGTGCCAGCAGCGTGCGGGGGGGATATGGCTACACCTTC.

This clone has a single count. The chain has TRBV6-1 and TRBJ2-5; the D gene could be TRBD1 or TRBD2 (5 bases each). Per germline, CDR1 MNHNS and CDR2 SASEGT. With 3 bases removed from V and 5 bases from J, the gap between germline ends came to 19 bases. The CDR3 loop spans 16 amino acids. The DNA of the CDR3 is TGTGCCAGCAGTGAGAGACAGCCCGGGAATGGGGAGACCCAGTACTTC. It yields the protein CASSERQPGNGETQYF.